The rows below give T cell receptor beta chains drawn from one sample of a study of cytomegalovirus exposure and HLA in healthy donors. TCRdb keeps only in-frame clones here, not all; method: immunoSEQ multiplex PCR. Of roughly 72,000 clones in the sample, 70% to 75% are singletons; the top ten hold over 10%. Sample: PBMCs. The origin of the receptors is a human donor in good health. Each CDR3 is given with its conserved first and last residue. Clone size appears in some rows only: once, few, many, or a class for an expanded clone.

size: once; V: TRBV9; J: TRBJ2-7; CDR3: CASSVDGRIHEQYF
size: .; V: TRBV7-8; J: TRBJ2-1; CDR3: CASSLLAGGGSYNEQFF
size: .; V: TRBV7-6; J: TRBJ2-7; CDR3: CASSLRPPSGATYEQYF
size: medium-sized; V: TRBV5-1; J: TRBJ1-3; CDR3: CASSLGTVASGNTIYF
size: .; V: TRBV6-5; J: TRBJ2-5; CDR3: CASSPFWTLQETQYF
size: once; V: TRBV12-5; J: TRBJ2-4; CDR3: CASGLTGGTNIQYF
size: .; V: TRBV6-1; J: TRBJ1-5; CDR3: CASSDRASNQPQHF
size: .; V: TRBV19; J: TRBJ1-2; CDR3: CASSAGGNYGYTF
size: once; V: TRBV28; J: TRBJ1-2; CDR3: CASRRQGATGGYTF
size: .; V: TRBV27; J: TRBJ2-1; CDR3: CASSPRDKLYNEQFF
size: .; V: TRBV30; J: TRBJ2-2; CDR3: CAWRGQANTGELFF
size: .; V: TRBV27; J: TRBJ1-3; CDR3: CASRFPRVRSGNTIYF
size: .; V: TRBV15; J: TRBJ2-1; CDR3: CATQEAGRGSYNEQFF
size: .; V: TRBV18; J: TRBJ1-1; CDR3: CASSPGQNTEAFF
size: .; V: TRBV7-9; J: TRBJ2-1; CDR3: CGTSAQRDTRYNEQFF
size: .; V: TRBV2; J: TRBJ1-5; CDR3: CASSDARAGNQPQHF
size: .; V: TRBV19; J: TRBJ1-2; CDR3: CASLIGDSNYGYTF
size: .; V: TRBV28; J: TRBJ2-2; CDR3: CASSLLGGGNTGELFF